Shown below are 9 T cell receptor beta chains from a single sample sequenced in a study of blood T cell repertoires in COVID-19. Data came from immunoSEQ multiplex PCR; TCRdb stores just in-frame clones and leaves some out. The data show approximately 66,000 clones, 73% seen once. Input material: peripheral blood. The receptors come from a man in his sixties with acute or convalescent COVID-19.

The V and J genes are TRBV9 and TRBJ2-5; TRBD2 matches at 14 bases. Germline CDR1 and CDR2: SGDLS and YYNGEE. Losses at the gene ends were 2 bases for V and 5 bases for J; bases not matched to a gene: 2. The CDR3 length is 15 residues. This CDR3 reads CASSVTSGREETQYF. As DNA, the CDR3 is TGTGCCAGCAGCGTGACTAGCGGGAGGGAGGAGACCCAGTACTTC.

This clone was observed a handful of times. This chain joins TRBV7-3 and TRBJ2-5; D uncertain. This CDR3 contains 13 residues. CDR1 SGHTA and CDR2 FQGTGA come from the germline V gene. Trimming cost V 5 bases and J 3 bases, with 10 bases left between them. The CDR3 sequence: CASSTQVKETQYF. Here the CDR3 DNA reads TGTGCCAGCAGCACTCAGGTTAAAGAGACCCAGTACTTC.

This clone came up many times. It is unclear where the CDR3 begins or ends on the DNA, so no DNA is shown, and the CDR3 is as TCRdb lists it. This chain connects TRBV12-1 to TRBJ2-1; the tabulated D call, TRBD2, remains unverified against the DNA. TRBV12-1 represents a pseudogene. The CDR3 adds up to 17 amino acids, both ends counted. The CDR3 sequence is CASSRVGGGSGYNEQFF.

The rearrangement joins TRBV3-1 (or the pseudogene TRBV3-2) to TRBJ2-3, with 8 bases fitting TRBD1. Per the germline V gene, CDR1 is LGHDT and CDR2 is YNNKEL (reference sequence). The CDR3 has 17 amino acids. V dropped 0 bases and J dropped 3; count of bases not matched to a gene: 8. CDR3 bases: TGTGCCAGCAGCCAAGATCGGAGACAGGGGCCGACAGATACGCAGTATTTT. Amino acids: CASSQDRRQGPTDTQYF.

This clone was seen more than once but under ten times. The chain recombines TRBV19 with TRBJ2-3, with D unclear. V lost 5 bases to trimming and J lost 0 bases, with 18 bases between them. Per the germline V gene, CDR1 is LNHDA and CDR2 is SQIVND (reference sequence). The CDR3 extends over 17 amino acids. The CDR3 bases are TGTGCCAGTAGTCCCCGGTCCGGTACTCTTAGCACAGATACGCAGTATTTT. This codes for CASSPRSGTLSTDTQYF.

The V call is TRBV18, the J call TRBJ2-3; 7 nucleotides agree with TRBD2. V lost 8 bases, J lost 2 bases, and 10 bases stayed unmatched. The length of the CDR3 is 15 residues. Germline V lookup: CDR1 KGHSH, CDR2 LQKENI. CDR3 in DNA: TGTGCCAGCCTACCGGAGGCGGGGGTCACAGATACGCAGTATTTT. It translates to CASLPEAGVTDTQYF.

The V and J genes are TRBV24-1 and TRBJ2-1, with 8 bases matching TRBD1. Losses at the gene ends were 1 base for V and 8 bases for J; bases not matched to a gene: 6. Looked up from germline, CDR1 is KGHDR and CDR2 is SFDVKD. The CDR3 totals 15 residues. The DNA of the CDR3 is TGTGCCACCAGTGATTTATCAGGGGGCATCGATGAGCAGTTCTTC. Its translation: CATSDLSGGIDEQFF.

Here the CDR3 reads CASSPRTGLGNTIYF. The CDR3 DNA follows: TGTGCCAGCAGCCCACGGACAGGGCTAGGAAACACCATATATTTT. The V and J genes are TRBV7-8 and TRBJ1-3, with TRBD1 matching 8 bases. Germline V gene sequence: CDR1 SGHVS, CDR2 FQNEAQ. The CDR3 covers 15 residues. Trimming took 5 bases from V and 4 from J; bases not matched to a gene: 7.

This clone was recorded once. The genes are TRBV3-1 (or the pseudogene TRBV3-2) and TRBJ2-1; TRBD2 is a possible D gene (5 bases). The CDR3 contains 21 residues. The germline V gene has CDR1 LGHDT and CDR2 YNNKEL (reference sequence). The V and J ends lost 3 bases and 1 base respectively, with 28 bases between them. CDR3 bases: TGTGCCAGCAGCCAGATTACACCTCGGACTGAGAGAGGGAAATCCTACAATGAGCAGTTCTTC. It translates to CASSQITPRTERGKSYNEQFF.